These 19 T cell receptor beta chains were all obtained from the same sample, sequenced in a study of cytomegalovirus exposure and HLA in healthy donors. The PCR had 60 Vbeta and 13 Jbeta primers. Some clones are missing from TCRdb's copy, which holds only in-frame ones; the method was immunoSEQ multiplex PCR. This table has 100,000 to 150,000 clones, 75% to 80% appearing once. Sequenced input: PBMCs. These receptor sequences come from a woman between 55 and 75 years old in good health and CMV-seronegative.

This clone was seen only a few times. The V call is TRBV7-8, the J call TRBJ1-2; 9 nucleotides agree with TRBD1. In germline, CDR1 is SGHVS, CDR2 FQNEAQ. V shed 5 bases and J 5 bases; nucleotides not matched to a gene: 3. CDR3 length equals 13 residues. CDR3 sequence reads: CASSPDRGYGYTF. The CDR3 nucleotides read TGTGCCAGCAGCCCGGACAGGGGTTATGGCTACACCTTC.

This clone was observed a handful of times. The V call is TRBV14, the J call TRBJ1-2; a weak D match, TRBD1 (5 bases). The V gene's germline CDR1 is SGHDN and CDR2 FVKESK. CDR3 length: 13 amino acids. Trimming removed 4 bases from V and 6 bases from J, with 12 bases in between. DNA for the CDR3: TGTGCCAGCAGCCCCAGGGTTACGGATGGCTACACCTTC. Translated: CASSPRVTDGYTF. The full variable domain, completed using reference TRBV14 and TRBJ1-2, is EAGVTQFPSHSVIEKGQTVTLRCDPISGHDNLYWYRRVMGKEIKFLLHFVKESKQDESGMPNNRFLAERTGGTYSTLKVQPAELEDSGVYFCASSPRVTDGYTFGSGTRLTVV.

The chain joins TRBV28 to TRBJ2-7; a possible D gene is TRBD1 (5 bases). Per the germline V gene, CDR1 is MDHEN and CDR2 is SYDVKM. CDR3 size: 13 residues. The ends were cut back, 7 bases at V and 6 bases at J, with 16 bases in the middle. CDR3 nucleotide sequence: TGTGCCAGCATCCGACAGAATTCTGGCGAGCAGTACTTC. It yields the protein CASIRQNSGEQYF.

V gene TRBV7-9 combines with J gene TRBJ2-1, with 9 bases identical to TRBD2. V trimming: 5 bases; J trimming: 5 bases; junction bases outside the gene matches: 16. The CDR3 consists of 18 residues. Germline assignment: CDR1 SEHNR and CDR2 FQNEAQ (reference sequence). The CDR3 spells CASSPSVGAGGLNNEQFF. In DNA, the CDR3 is TGTGCCAGCAGCCCGAGCGTGGGAGCGGGGGGCCTAAACAATGAGCAGTTCTTC.

The genes are TRBV30 and TRBJ1-2; perhaps TRBD1 as D (6 bases). Germline assignment: CDR1 GTSNPN and CDR2 SVGIG (reference sequence). V was clipped by 4 bases and J by 2 bases, with 17 bases between them. The CDR3 has 15 amino acids. CDR3 residues: CAWTKPGTLNYGYTF. The CDR3 DNA is TGTGCCTGGACTAAACCCGGGACACTCAACTATGGCTACACCTTC.

The J gene is TRBJ1-1, the V gene TRBV2; unclear D gene. There are 13 residues in the CDR3. Per the germline V gene, CDR1 is SNHLY and CDR2 is FYNNEI. With 2 bases removed from V and 6 bases from J, the gap between germline ends came to 10 bases. The CDR3 loop reads CASSEQERAEAFF. The DNA of the CDR3 is TGTGCCAGCAGTGAACAGGAAAGAGCTGAAGCTTTCTTT.

This sequence joins TRBV29-1 and TRBJ2-7, with 7 bases fitting TRBD2. The CDR3 length is 14 residues. CDR1 and CDR2 (germline): SQVTM, ANQGSEA. With 0 bases clipped from V and 2 bases from J, the junction kept 4 bases outside the gene matches. Here the CDR3 reads CSVEEGGDAYEQYF. In DNA form, the CDR3 reads TGCAGCGTTGAAGAGGGGGGGGACGCCTACGAGCAGTACTTC.

As for this clone: One end of the junction is discordant with germline, which a read error may explain. This chain links TRBV7-9 with TRBJ1-2; tentative D call: TRBD1 (5 bases). The CDR3 runs to 17 residues. Germline V gene lookup returns CDR1 SEHNR and CDR2 FQNEAQ (reference sequence). In DNA form, the CDR3 reads TGTTCCAGCAGCTTTTTTTCCCCGGGGGTTTGGGACTATGGCTACACCTTC. This codes for CSSSFFSPGVWDYGYTF. The full variable domain, in which reference TRBV7-9 and TRBJ1-2 provide the parts outside the CDR3, is DTGVSQNPRHKITKRGQNVTFRCDPISEHNRLYWYRQTLGQGPEFLTYFQNEAQLEKSRLLSDRFSAERPKGSFSTLEIQRTEQGDSAMYLCSSSFFSPGVWDYGYTFGSGTRLTVV.

The chain is built from TRBV19 and TRBJ2-1; 7 bases are shared with TRBD2. This CDR3 contains 15 residues. V lost 3 bases and J lost 8; bases outside the gene matches: 10. The germline gives CDR1 LNHDA, CDR2 SQIVND (reference sequence). The DNA for the CDR3 is TGTGCCAGTAGTATGGAAGGCGGGGGTAGGGATGAGCAGTTCTTC. It encodes CASSMEGGGRDEQFF.

The rearrangement uses TRBV5-4 and TRBJ1-2; D might be TRBD1 (5 bases). The V end was cut by 2 bases, the J end by 1 base, with 12 bases between. The germline gives CDR1 SGHNT, CDR2 YYREEE (reference sequence). This CDR3 has 15 amino acids. CDR3 amino acids: CASSLQTGHNYGYTF. The CDR3 coding sequence is TGTGCCAGCAGCTTACAAACAGGACATAACTATGGCTACACCTTC.

The rearrangement links TRBV7-3 to TRBJ1-2; TRBD1 matches at 8 bases. The CDR3 has 16 amino acids. J gave up 6 bases and V 1 base, and 10 bases lay outside the gene matches. The germline CDR1 and CDR2 sequences are SGHTA and FQGTGA. This CDR3 reads CASSLNSGQGAHGYTF. CDR3 bases: TGTGCCAGCAGCTTAAATTCGGGGCAGGGGGCCCATGGCTACACCTTC.

This clone has just one count. This chain links TRBV28 with TRBJ2-2, with TRBD2 matching over 12 bases. This CDR3 has 15 residues. The V gene end was trimmed by 5 bases and the J gene end by 6 bases; junction bases not matched to a gene: 4. The germline V gene encodes CDR1 MDHEN and CDR2 SYDVKM. The CDR3 nucleotides read TGTGCCAGCAGTGTGACTAGCGGGGGATCCGGGGAGCTGTTTTTT. Translated, it gives CASSVTSGGSGELFF.

The rearrangement links TRBV28 to TRBJ2-7; 12 positions match TRBD2. The CDR3 sequence is 14 residues long. Germline assignment: CDR1 MDHEN and CDR2 SYDVKM. With 8 bases clipped from V and 1 base from J, the junction kept 3 bases outside the gene matches. Here the CDR3 DNA reads TGTGCCAGCCGTACTAGCGGGGGGTCCTACGAGCAGTACTTC. Encoded protein: CASRTSGGSYEQYF.

This clone was picked up a small number of times. The rearrangement links TRBV27 to TRBJ1-3, with TRBD1 matching over 7 bases. Unmatched junction bases numbered 10, after V lost 5 bases and J lost 0 bases. Germline V gene lookup returns CDR1 MNHEY and CDR2 SMNVEV (reference sequence). The CDR3 is 17 residues long. The CDR3 loop reads CASSTINRGRSGNTIYF. In DNA form, the CDR3 reads TGTGCCAGCAGTACCATAAACAGGGGTCGCTCTGGAAACACCATATATTTT.

The sample holds a few counts of this clone. The chain couples TRBV21-1 to TRBJ1-1; TRBD1 is the table's D call and was not checked against the DNA. TRBV21-1 is designated a pseudogene. The CDR3 runs 17 residues. The CDR3 bases are TGTGCCAGCAGCAAAGTGGGTCGACAGGGGATGAACACTGAAGCTTTCTTT. Translated, it gives CASSKVGRQGMNTEAFF.

The rearrangement uses TRBV9 and TRBJ2-2; the match to TRBD1 covers 7 bases. Per the germline V gene, CDR1 is SGDLS and CDR2 is YYNGEE. The CDR3 is 16 amino acids. After removal of 4 bases from V and 1 base from J, the junction contained 7 bases not matched to a gene. The CDR3 sequence: CASSLRQGRNTGELFF. CDR3 bases: TGTGCCAGCAGCCTAAGACAGGGCCGGAACACCGGGGAGCTGTTTTTT.

This chain joins TRBV10-3 and TRBJ1-4; 7 nucleotides match TRBD1. J lost 5 bases, V lost 3 bases, and 6 bases had no gene match. The CDR3 totals 15 residues. The germline gives CDR1 ENHRY, CDR2 SYGVKD. The CDR3 sequence is CAISDPGTANEKLFF. In nucleotides, the CDR3 is TGTGCCATCAGTGACCCCGGGACAGCAAATGAAAAACTGTTTTTT.

This chain uses TRBV28 with TRBJ1-4; perhaps TRBD1 as D (6 bases). The V and J ends lost 2 bases and 4 bases respectively, with 11 bases between them. The CDR3 extends over 15 amino acids. The germline V gene has CDR1 MDHEN and CDR2 SYDVKM. CDR3 loop: CASSLGGGYNEKLFF. The CDR3, as DNA: TGTGCCAGCAGTTTAGGGGGCGGCTATAATGAAAAACTGTTTTTT. Combining the CDR3 with reference TRBV28 and TRBJ1-4 gives the whole variable domain DVKVTQSSRYLVKRTGEKVFLECVQDMDHENMFWYRQDPGLGLRLIYFSYDVKMKEKGDIPEGYSVSREKKERFSLILESASTNQTSMYLCASSLGGGYNEKLFFGSGTQLSVL.

This clone was detected only a few times. The gene calls are TRBV13 and TRBJ1-2; D not resolved. Germline values: CDR1 PRHDT, CDR2 FYEKMQ (reference sequence). The CDR3 has 16 amino acids. Trimming removed 0 bases at V and 3 bases at J, with 14 bases between. CDR3 in amino acids: CASSLGFFGEDYGYTF. Written as DNA, the CDR3 is TGTGCCAGCAGCTTAGGCTTCTTCGGAGAGGACTATGGCTACACCTTC. The whole variable domain, filled in from reference TRBV13 and TRBJ1-2, reads AAGVIQSPRHLIKEKRETATLKCYPIPRHDTVYWYQQGPGQDPQFLISFYEKMQSDKGSIPDRFSAQQFSDYHSELNMSSLELGDSALYFCASSLGFFGEDYGYTFGSGTRLTVV.